This passage covers 27 T cell receptor beta chains from one sample sequenced in a study of blood T cells in healthy people across ages. The second PCR ran about 6 to 11 cycles with a sample-barcoded 5' primer and J-beta primers. Via MiXCR, TCRdb re-called the 5' RACE reads, giving one row per CDR3 protein. Of around 800,000 distinct CDR3 sequences in the sample, about 26% were seen once. This sample was shared with a second study, whose subject was T cells of mothers and their children.

Sequenced input: blood. The receptors here all came from a boy between 10 and 17 years old in good health.

The sample holds a few counts of this clonotype. V usage is TRBV29-1 and J usage is TRBJ2-3; the D is unclear. The germline CDR1 and CDR2 sequences are SQVTM and ANQGSEA. This CDR3 contains 13 residues. With 4 bases removed from V and 0 bases from J, the gap between germline ends came to 8 bases. CDR3 coding DNA: TGCAGCGTTGTATGGGCTAGCACAGATACGCAGTATTTT. Protein sequence: CSVVWASTDTQYF.

The chain couples TRBV28 to TRBJ2-1; the D is unclear. V lost 2 bases and J 13 bases, leaving 9 bases between the germline ends. The CDR3 is 11 residues long. Germline V CDR1 and CDR2: MDHEN, SYDVKM. CDR3 residues: CASSLARAQFF. CDR3 bases: TGTGCCAGCAGTTTAGCCCGAGCCCAGTTCTTC.

The CDR3 reads CASSYSIRENTEAFF. CDR3 DNA: TGTGCCAGCAGTTACTCGATCAGGGAGAACACTGAAGCTTTCTTT. The genes are TRBV6-6 and TRBJ1-1; D is perhaps TRBD1 (5 bases). The germline V gene encodes CDR1 MNHNY and CDR2 SVGAGI (reference sequence). CDR3 length equals 15 residues. Trimming took 0 bases from V and 1 from J, leaving 9 bases between them.

DNA for the CDR3: TGTGCCAGCTCAGAAGGAGCTGGAAACACCATATATTTT. Its protein product is CASSEGAGNTIYF. The chain combines TRBV18 with TRBJ1-3, with D hard to call. Germline loops: CDR1 KGHSH, CDR2 LQKENI. This CDR3 contains 13 residues. Trimming shortened V by 5 bases and J by 2 bases, and 7 bases separated the two germline ends.

The CDR3 sequence is CASSSRTSGLNIQYF. CDR3 bases: TGTGCCAGCAGTTCACGGACTAGCGGGCTAAACATTCAGTACTTC. The chain uses TRBV28 and TRBJ2-4; 11 bases are a match to TRBD2. Looked up from germline, CDR1 is MDHEN and CDR2 is SYDVKM. Trimming removed 4 bases from V and 6 bases from J; junction bases left unmatched: 5. This CDR3 region has 15 residues.

The gene calls are TRBV20-1 and TRBJ2-1; D unclear. The germline CDR1 and CDR2 sequences are DFQATT and SNEGSKA (reference sequence). This CDR3 is built from 12 residues. V was clipped by 2 bases and J by 8 bases, with 10 bases between them. The CDR3 DNA is TGCAGTGCTAGACACTCCGGCGATGAGCAGTTCTTC. Protein product: CSARHSGDEQFF.

V usage is TRBV20-1 and J usage is TRBJ2-5; D gene ambiguous. The CDR3 totals 13 residues. The V gene's germline CDR1 is DFQATT and CDR2 SNEGSKA (reference sequence). Trimming pared 5 bases from V and 2 bases from J, leaving 12 bases between. The CDR3 region is CSAPDGLQETQYF. The DNA of the CDR3 is TGCAGTGCTCCCGACGGCCTTCAAGAGACCCAGTACTTC.

The chain employs TRBV27 and TRBJ2-5; TRBD2 aligns across 9 bases. The DNA end favors TRBJ2-1, so the J call may be wrong. In germline, CDR1 is MNHEY, CDR2 SMNVEV (reference sequence). The CDR3 consists of 15 residues. The CDR3 nucleotides read TGTGCCATCCGTTCAGTTGCTAGCGGGGCGAATGAGCAGTTCTTC. Protein: CAIRSVASGANEQFF.

The chain joins TRBV28 to TRBJ2-3, with D perhaps matching TRBD1 or TRBD2 (6 bases each). V dropped 3 bases and J dropped 5 bases, with 12 bases sitting between them. CDR1 MDHEN and CDR2 SYDVKM come from the germline V gene. This CDR3 contains 14 residues. The CDR3 DNA follows: TGTGCCAGCAGTTTGACGGGGGCGGGAGATACGCAGTATTTT. Its translation: CASSLTGAGDTQYF.

This clonotype was observed a few times. This rearrangement joins TRBV6-5 to TRBJ2-3, with a tentative D call TRBD2 (6 bases). CDR3 length: 14 amino acids. CDR1 MNHEY and CDR2 SVGAGI come from the germline V gene. The V end was cut by 2 bases, the J end by 4 bases, with 10 bases between. The CDR3 DNA sequence: TGTGCCAGCAGTTACGGGGGGAGCGCAGATACGCAGTATTTT. Translating it yields CASSYGGSADTQYF.

This clonotype has at least ten counts. The chain is built from TRBV14 and TRBJ2-5; D uncertain. V was trimmed by 4 bases and J by 2 bases, leaving 14 bases between them. Germline CDR1 SGHDN, CDR2 FVKESK. This CDR3 comprises 15 residues. The CDR3 DNA reads TGTGCCAGCAGCCCCGCCCTAGGAAGGCAAGAGACCCAGTACTTC. It codes for CASSPALGRQETQYF.

A few counts support this clonotype. The gene calls are TRBV20-1 and TRBJ1-2; 7 nucleotides align to TRBD1. J gave up 4 bases and V 0 bases, and 8 bases lay outside the gene matches. CDR1 and CDR2 (germline): DFQATT, SNEGSKA (reference sequence). The CDR3 runs 15 residues. The CDR3 loop reads CSARDVLGTAYGYTF. Written as DNA, the CDR3 is TGCAGTGCTAGAGACGTGCTTGGGACAGCCTATGGCTACACCTTC.

With respect to this clonotype: No conserved phenylalanine or tryptophan ends this CDR3, so it is likely a read error. This chain links TRBV6-5 with TRBJ1-1; perhaps TRBD1 as D (6 bases). CDR3 length: 11 residues. Trimming took 5 bases from V and 10 from J, leaving 11 bases between them. In germline, CDR1 is MNHEY, CDR2 SVGAGI. CDR3 sequence reads: CASSRGGPAFL. CDR3 coding DNA: TGTGCCAGCAGTCGTGGGGGCCCAGCTTTCCTT.

The V and J genes are TRBV6-1 and TRBJ2-7, with 10 positions matching TRBD1. Trimming at V came to 11 bases and at J to 1 base, leaving 5 bases not matched to a gene. Germline-derived CDR1 and CDR2 are MNHNS and SASEGT. CDR3 length: 13 amino acids. The CDR3 here is CAGGTGVSYEQYF. CDR3 DNA sequence: TGTGCCGGAGGGACAGGGGTTTCCTACGAGCAGTACTTC.

This clonotype was observed a handful of times. The V call is TRBV12-5, the J call TRBJ2-5, with 7 bases fitting TRBD1. CDR1 is LGHNT and CDR2 is FRNRAP in the germline V gene. This CDR3 has 16 residues. The ends lost 2 bases at V and 1 base at J; junction bases unmatched: 7. The CDR3 region is CASGLTPGQLQETQYF. For the CDR3, the DNA is TGTGCTAGTGGTTTGACACCGGGACAGCTCCAAGAGACCCAGTACTTC.

This clonotype was seen a handful of times. The chain links TRBV29-1 to TRBJ2-5; the D is unclear. Trimming left V 0 bases short and J 9 bases short, with 11 bases between. This CDR3 has 12 residues. Germline CDR1 is SQVTM and CDR2 is ANQGSEA. The CDR3 nucleotides read TGCAGCGTTGAAGATCGGAAGGGTTCCCAGTACTTC. The encoded protein is CSVEDRKGSQYF.

This clonotype has only a few counts. The genes are TRBV18 and TRBJ2-5; D is undetermined. The end of the DNA aligns better with TRBJ2-1, so the J call may be wrong. There are 13 residues in the CDR3. In germline, CDR1 is KGHSH, CDR2 LQKENI. For the CDR3, the DNA is TGTGCCAGCCACCTGACGGACCACGATGAGCAGTTCTTC. This sequence encodes CASHLTDHDEQFF.

The genes are TRBV5-5 and TRBJ2-2, with TRBD2 matching 13 bases. With V trimmed by 5 bases and J by 6 bases, 10 bases remained unmatched. CDR1 SGHKS and CDR2 YYEKEE come from the germline V gene (reference sequence). The CDR3 is 17 amino acids. CDR3 residues: CASSLTGLAGASGELFF. The CDR3 DNA follows: TGTGCCAGCAGTTTAACTGGACTAGCGGGGGCCTCCGGGGAGCTGTTTTTT.

The rearrangement joins TRBV9 to TRBJ1-4, with TRBD1 as a possible D gene (5 bases). V was trimmed by 4 bases and J by 6 bases, leaving 16 bases between them. The CDR3 sequence is 15 residues long. Germline V gene data show CDR1 as SGDLS and CDR2 as YYNGEE. CDR3 loop: CASSPRVGRYEKLFF. DNA of the CDR3: TGTGCCAGCAGCCCACGCGTGGGGCGTTATGAAAAACTGTTTTTT.

There are many counts of this clonotype. The chain joins TRBV29-1 to TRBJ2-4; D remains unclear. The CDR3 is 12 amino acids. Germline V gene data show CDR1 as SQVTM and CDR2 as ANQGSEA. The CDR3 loop reads CRVPKAKNIQYF. CDR3 in DNA: TGCAGGGTTCCAAAAGCCAAAAACATTCAGTACTTC.

The CDR3 spells CASSQQGTSGVEQFF. In DNA, the CDR3 is TGCGCCAGCAGCCAACAAGGGACTAGCGGCGTGGAGCAGTTCTTC. The chain links TRBV4-1 to TRBJ2-5; the match to TRBD2 covers 11 bases. The end of the DNA aligns better with TRBJ2-1, so the J call may be wrong. From germline, CDR1 is MGHRA and CDR2 YSYEKL. The CDR3 length is 15 residues.

This clonotype was observed a handful of times. J is TRBJ2-1 and V is TRBV9, with D perhaps TRBD1 (6 bases). This CDR3 region has 13 residues. Germline values: CDR1 SGDLS, CDR2 YYNGEE. Trimming took 5 bases from V and 7 from J, leaving 13 bases between them. CDR3 sequence reads: CASSTGTGNEQFF. DNA for the CDR3: TGTGCCAGCAGTACAGGGACGGGGAATGAGCAGTTCTTC.

The V gene is TRBV7-9, the J gene TRBJ1-2, with D maybe TRBD1 (5 bases). Between the trimmed V and J ends, which lost 1 base and 6 bases, there was a span of 18 bases. The CDR3 sequence is 16 residues long. Germline values: CDR1 SEHNR, CDR2 FQNEAQ (reference sequence). This CDR3 reads CASSLDWDEPLHGYTF. CDR3 DNA: TGTGCCAGCAGCTTAGACTGGGACGAGCCCCTCCATGGCTACACCTTC.

This chain joins TRBV7-9 and TRBJ2-5; 8 positions agree with TRBD2. Per germline, CDR1 SEHNR and CDR2 FQNEAQ (reference sequence). V shed 4 bases and J 1 base; nucleotides not matched to a gene: 11. The CDR3 sequence is 17 residues long. As DNA, the CDR3 is TGTGCCAGCAGCTCTCGGAGACCCGGGACTAGCCAAGAGACCCAGTACTTC. Protein: CASSSRRPGTSQETQYF.

The chain carries TRBV28 and TRBJ2-2, with 7 nucleotides matching TRBD1. The CDR3 contains 16 residues. Trimming at V came to 3 bases and at J to 3 bases, leaving 7 bases not matched to a gene. Germline loops: CDR1 MDHEN, CDR2 SYDVKM. The DNA for the CDR3 is TGTGCCAGCAGTTTGGGGACAGCCTCCTACACCGGGGAGCTGTTTTTT. Translated: CASSLGTASYTGELFF.

The CDR3 protein is CASSPGGQGYEQYF. The CDR3 DNA reads TGTGCCAGCAGCCCGGGGGGACAGGGTTACGAGCAGTACTTC. The chain recombines TRBV7-2 with TRBJ2-7; 9 nucleotides agree with TRBD1. Per germline, CDR1 SGHTA and CDR2 FQGNSA. V dropped 5 bases and J dropped 4; count of bases not matched to a gene: 6. The CDR3 length is 14 residues. Full variable domain (outside the CDR3, taken from reference TRBV7-2 and TRBJ2-7): GAGVSQSPSNKVTEKGKDVELRCDPISGHTALYWYRQSLGQGLEFLIYFQGNSAPDKSGLPSDRFSAERTGGSVSTLTIQRTQQEDSAVYLCASSPGGQGYEQYFGPGTRLTVT.

The rearrangement joins TRBV20-1 to TRBJ1-1; 8 bases line up with TRBD1. With V trimmed by 1 base and J by 2 bases, 12 bases remained unmatched. Germline values: CDR1 DFQATT, CDR2 SNEGSKA (reference sequence). This CDR3 spans 17 amino acids. This CDR3 is CSARGRGQPVINTEAFF. The CDR3 DNA sequence: TGCAGTGCTAGAGGCAGGGGGCAACCGGTGATAAACACTGAAGCTTTCTTT.